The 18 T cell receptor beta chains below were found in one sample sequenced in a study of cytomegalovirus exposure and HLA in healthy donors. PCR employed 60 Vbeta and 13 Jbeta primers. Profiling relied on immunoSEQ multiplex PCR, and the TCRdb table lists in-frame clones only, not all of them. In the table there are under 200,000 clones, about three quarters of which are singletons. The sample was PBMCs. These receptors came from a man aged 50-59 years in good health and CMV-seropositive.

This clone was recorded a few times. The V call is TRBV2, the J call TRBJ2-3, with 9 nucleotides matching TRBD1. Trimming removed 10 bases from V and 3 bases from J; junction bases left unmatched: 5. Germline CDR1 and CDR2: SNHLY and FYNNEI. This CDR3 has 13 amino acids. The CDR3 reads CATPGQGTDTQYF. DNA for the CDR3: TGTGCCACCCCGGGACAGGGAACAGATACGCAGTATTTT.

The CDR3 sequence is CASRSGTGGWTEAFF. As DNA, the CDR3 is TGTGCCAGCAGGTCCGGGACAGGGGGTTGGACTGAAGCTTTCTTT. The chain combines TRBV28 with TRBJ1-1; 11 bases are shared with TRBD1. Germline CDR1 and CDR2: MDHEN and SYDVKM. V shed 6 bases and J 5 bases; nucleotides not matched to a gene: 8. The CDR3 spans 15 residues. The whole variable domain, filled in from reference TRBV28 and TRBJ1-1, reads DVKVTQSSRYLVKRTGEKVFLECVQDMDHENMFWYRQDPGLGLRLIYFSYDVKMKEKGDIPEGYSVSREKKERFSLILESASTNQTSMYLCASRSGTGGWTEAFFGQGTRLTVV.

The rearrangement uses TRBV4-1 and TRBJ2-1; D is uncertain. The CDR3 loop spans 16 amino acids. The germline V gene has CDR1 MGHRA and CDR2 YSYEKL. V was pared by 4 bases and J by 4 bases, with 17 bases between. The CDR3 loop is CASSPTLVRDYNEQFF. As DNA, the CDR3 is TGCGCCAGCAGCCCCACCCTAGTCCGCGATTACAATGAGCAGTTCTTC.

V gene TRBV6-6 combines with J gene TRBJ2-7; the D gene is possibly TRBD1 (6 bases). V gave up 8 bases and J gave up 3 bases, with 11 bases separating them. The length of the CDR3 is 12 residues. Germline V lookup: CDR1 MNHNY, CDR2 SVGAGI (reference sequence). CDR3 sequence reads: CASGEGGYEQYF. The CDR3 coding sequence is TGTGCCAGCGGGGAAGGGGGCTACGAGCAGTACTTC.

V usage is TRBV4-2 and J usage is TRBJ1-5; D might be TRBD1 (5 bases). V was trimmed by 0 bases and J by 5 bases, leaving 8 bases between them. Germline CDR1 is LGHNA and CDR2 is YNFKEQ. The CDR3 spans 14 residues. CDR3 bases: TGTGCCAGCAGCCAAGAGGGCAGGGATCAGCCCCAGCATTTT. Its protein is CASSQEGRDQPQHF.

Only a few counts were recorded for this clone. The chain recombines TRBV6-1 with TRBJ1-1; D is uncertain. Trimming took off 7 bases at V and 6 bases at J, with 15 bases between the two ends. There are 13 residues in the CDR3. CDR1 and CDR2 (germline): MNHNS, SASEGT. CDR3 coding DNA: TGTGCCAGCATTGAGCGCGTGGTTGCTGAAGCTTTCTTT. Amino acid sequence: CASIERVVAEAFF.

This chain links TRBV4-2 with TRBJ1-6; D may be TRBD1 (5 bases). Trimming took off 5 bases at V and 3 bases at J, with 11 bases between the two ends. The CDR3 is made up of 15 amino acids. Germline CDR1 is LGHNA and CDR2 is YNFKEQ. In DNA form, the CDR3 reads TGTGCCAGCAGCGGGGGGAGGGACTATAATTCACCCCTCCACTTT. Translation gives CASSGGRDYNSPLHF.

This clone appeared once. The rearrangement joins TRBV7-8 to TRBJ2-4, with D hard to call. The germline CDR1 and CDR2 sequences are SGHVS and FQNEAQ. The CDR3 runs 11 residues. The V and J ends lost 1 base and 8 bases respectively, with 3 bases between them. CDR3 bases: TGTGCCAGCAGCTTAGACTACATTCAGTACTTC. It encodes CASSLDYIQYF.

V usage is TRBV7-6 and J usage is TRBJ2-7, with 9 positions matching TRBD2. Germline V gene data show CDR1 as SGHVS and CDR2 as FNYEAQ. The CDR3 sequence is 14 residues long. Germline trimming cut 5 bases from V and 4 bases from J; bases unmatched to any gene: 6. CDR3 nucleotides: TGTGCCAGCAGCCCCTATAGCGGGGGATACGAGCAGTACGTC. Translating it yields CASSPYSGGYEQYV.

CDR3 nucleotides: TGCGCCAGCAGCTTGGACAGGGGCACAGATACGCAGTATTTT. Encoded protein: CASSLDRGTDTQYF. The rearrangement links TRBV5-1 to TRBJ2-3; TRBD1 is a possible D gene (6 bases). The CDR3 has 14 amino acids. Germline V lookup: CDR1 SGHRS, CDR2 YFSETQ. The V and J ends lost 0 bases and 1 base respectively, with 6 bases between them.

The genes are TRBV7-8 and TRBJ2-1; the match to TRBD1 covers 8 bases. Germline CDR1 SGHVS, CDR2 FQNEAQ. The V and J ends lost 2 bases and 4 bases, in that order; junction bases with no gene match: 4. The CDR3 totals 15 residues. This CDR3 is CASSLSGTGYNEQFF. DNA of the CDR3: TGTGCCAGCAGCTTATCCGGGACAGGTTACAATGAGCAGTTCTTC.

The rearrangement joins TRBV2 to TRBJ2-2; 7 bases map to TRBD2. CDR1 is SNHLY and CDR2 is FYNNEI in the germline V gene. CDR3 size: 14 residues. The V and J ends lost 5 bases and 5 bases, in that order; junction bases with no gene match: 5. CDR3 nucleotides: TGTGCCAGCAGTCGGAGACTAGCAACCGGGGAGCTGTTTTTT. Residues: CASSRRLATGELFF.

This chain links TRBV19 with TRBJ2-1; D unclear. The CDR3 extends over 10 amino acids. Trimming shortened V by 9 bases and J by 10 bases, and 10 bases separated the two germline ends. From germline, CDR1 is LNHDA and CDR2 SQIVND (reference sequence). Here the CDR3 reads CARLSEEQFF. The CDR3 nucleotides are TGTGCCAGACTTTCCGAGGAGCAGTTCTTC.

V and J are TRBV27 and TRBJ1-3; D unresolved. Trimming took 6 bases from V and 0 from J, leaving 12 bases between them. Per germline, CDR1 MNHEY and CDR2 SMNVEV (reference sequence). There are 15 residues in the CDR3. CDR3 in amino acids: CASREDGYSGNTIYF. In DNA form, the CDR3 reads TGTGCCAGCAGGGAGGACGGTTACTCTGGAAACACCATATATTTT.

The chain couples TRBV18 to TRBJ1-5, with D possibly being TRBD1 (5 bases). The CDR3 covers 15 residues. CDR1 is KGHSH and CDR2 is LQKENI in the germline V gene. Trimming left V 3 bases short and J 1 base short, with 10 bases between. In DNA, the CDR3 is TGTGCCAGCTCACCCATGGGGGGAAGCAATCAGCCCCAGCATTTT. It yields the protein CASSPMGGSNQPQHF.

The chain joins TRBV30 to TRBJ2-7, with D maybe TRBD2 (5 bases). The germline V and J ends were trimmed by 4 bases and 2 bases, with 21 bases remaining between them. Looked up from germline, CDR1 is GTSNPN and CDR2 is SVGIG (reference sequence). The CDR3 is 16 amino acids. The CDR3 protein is CAWKGNERSVAYEQYF. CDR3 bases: TGTGCCTGGAAGGGAAATGAGCGGAGCGTTGCCTACGAGCAGTACTTC.

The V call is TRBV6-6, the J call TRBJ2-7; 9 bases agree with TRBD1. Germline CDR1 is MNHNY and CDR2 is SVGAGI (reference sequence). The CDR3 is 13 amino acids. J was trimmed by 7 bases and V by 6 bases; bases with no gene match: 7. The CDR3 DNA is TGTGCCAGCAGCCGTGGGACAGGGAGTGAGCAGTACTTC. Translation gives CASSRGTGSEQYF.

The CDR3 DNA follows: TGTGCCAGCAGTTACGGCGGGGGGATGAACACTGAAGCTTTCTTT. Amino acid sequence: CASSYGGGMNTEAFF. The chain couples TRBV6-5 to TRBJ1-1; D may be TRBD1 (5 bases). V lost 2 bases to trimming and J lost 0 bases, with 10 bases between them. CDR1 is MNHEY, CDR2 SVGAGI, per germline. The length of the CDR3 is 15 residues.